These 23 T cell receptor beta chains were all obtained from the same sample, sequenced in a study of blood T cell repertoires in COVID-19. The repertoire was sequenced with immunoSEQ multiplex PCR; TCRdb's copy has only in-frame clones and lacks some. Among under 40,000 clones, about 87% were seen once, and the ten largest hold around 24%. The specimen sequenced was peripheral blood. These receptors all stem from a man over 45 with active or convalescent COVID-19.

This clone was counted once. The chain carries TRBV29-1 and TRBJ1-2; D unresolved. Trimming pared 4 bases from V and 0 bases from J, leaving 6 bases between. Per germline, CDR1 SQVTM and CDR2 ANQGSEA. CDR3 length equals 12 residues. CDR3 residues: CSVAQTNYGYTF. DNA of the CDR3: TGCAGCGTTGCACAGACTAACTATGGCTACACCTTC.

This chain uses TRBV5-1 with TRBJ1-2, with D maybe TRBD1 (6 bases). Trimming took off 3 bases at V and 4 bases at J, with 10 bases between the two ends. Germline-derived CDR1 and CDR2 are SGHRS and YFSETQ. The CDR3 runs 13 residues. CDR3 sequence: CASSSPDSYGYTF. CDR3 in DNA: TGCGCCAGCAGCTCTCCGGACAGCTATGGCTACACCTTC.

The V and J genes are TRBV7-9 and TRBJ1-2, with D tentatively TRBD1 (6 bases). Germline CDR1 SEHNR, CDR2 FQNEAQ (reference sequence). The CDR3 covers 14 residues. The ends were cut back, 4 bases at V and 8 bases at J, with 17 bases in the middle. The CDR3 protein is CASSSSVGQGGYTF. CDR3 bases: TGTGCCAGCAGCTCCTCAGTGGGCCAGGGGGGCTACACCTTC.

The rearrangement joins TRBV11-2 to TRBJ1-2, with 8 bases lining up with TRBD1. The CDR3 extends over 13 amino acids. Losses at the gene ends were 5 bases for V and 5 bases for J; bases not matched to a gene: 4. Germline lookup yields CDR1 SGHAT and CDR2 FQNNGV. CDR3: CASSQRTGYGYTF. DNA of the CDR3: TGTGCCAGCAGCCAGAGGACAGGGTATGGCTACACCTTC.

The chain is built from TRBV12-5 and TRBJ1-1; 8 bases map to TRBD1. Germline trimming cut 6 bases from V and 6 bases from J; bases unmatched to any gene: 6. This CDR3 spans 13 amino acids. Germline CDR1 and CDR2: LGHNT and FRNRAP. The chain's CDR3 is CASGNDRGAEAFF. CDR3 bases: TGTGCTAGTGGAAATGACAGGGGCGCTGAAGCTTTCTTT.

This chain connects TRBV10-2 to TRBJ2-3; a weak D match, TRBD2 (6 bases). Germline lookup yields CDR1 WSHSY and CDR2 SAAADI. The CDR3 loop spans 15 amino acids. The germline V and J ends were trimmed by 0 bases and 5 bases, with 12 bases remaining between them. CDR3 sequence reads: CASSESPSEVDTQYF. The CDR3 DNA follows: TGCGCCAGCAGTGAGTCCCCTAGCGAGGTAGATACGCAGTATTTT.

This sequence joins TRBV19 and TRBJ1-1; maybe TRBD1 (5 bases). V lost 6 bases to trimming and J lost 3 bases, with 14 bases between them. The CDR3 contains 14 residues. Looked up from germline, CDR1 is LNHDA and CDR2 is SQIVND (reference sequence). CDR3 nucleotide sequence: TGTGCCAGTAGCGTCCGGGACTGGGACACTGAAGCTTTCTTT. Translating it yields CASSVRDWDTEAFF.

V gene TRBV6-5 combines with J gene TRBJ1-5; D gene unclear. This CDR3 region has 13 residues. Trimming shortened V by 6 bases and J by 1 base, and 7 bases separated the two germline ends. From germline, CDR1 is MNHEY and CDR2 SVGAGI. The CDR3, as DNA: TGTGCCAGCAGAACGGGGAGCAATCAGCCCCAGCATTTT. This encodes CASRTGSNQPQHF.

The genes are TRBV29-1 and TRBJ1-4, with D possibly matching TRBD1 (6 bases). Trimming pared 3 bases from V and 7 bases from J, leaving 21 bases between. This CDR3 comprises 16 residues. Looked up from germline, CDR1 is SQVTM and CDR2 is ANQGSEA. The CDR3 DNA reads TGCAGCGTTGATCTTCTTTTGGCAGGGGTTGGTGAAAAACTGTTTTTT. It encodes CSVDLLLAGVGEKLFF.

CDR3 sequence: CASSVGQGHSGNTIYF. The CDR3 DNA reads TGTGCCAGCTCAGTGGGACAGGGGCACTCTGGAAACACCATATATTTT. The chain joins TRBV18 to TRBJ1-3; TRBD1 matches at 10 bases. CDR3 length: 16 amino acids. CDR1 and CDR2 (germline): KGHSH, LQKENI. Trimming took 5 bases from V and 0 from J; bases not matched to a gene: 4.

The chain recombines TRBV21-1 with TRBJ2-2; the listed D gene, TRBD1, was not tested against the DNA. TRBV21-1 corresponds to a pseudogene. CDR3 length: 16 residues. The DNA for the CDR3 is TGTGCCAGCAGCAAAGCGGACAGACCGAACACCGGGGAGCTGTTTTTT. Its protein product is CASSKADRPNTGELFF.

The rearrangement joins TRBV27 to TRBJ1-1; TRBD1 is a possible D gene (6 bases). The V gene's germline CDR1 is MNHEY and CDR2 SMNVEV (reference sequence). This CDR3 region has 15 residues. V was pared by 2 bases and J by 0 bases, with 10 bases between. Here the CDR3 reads CASSLGQTVNTEAFF. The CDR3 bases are TGTGCCAGCAGTTTAGGACAGACAGTGAACACTGAAGCTTTCTTT.

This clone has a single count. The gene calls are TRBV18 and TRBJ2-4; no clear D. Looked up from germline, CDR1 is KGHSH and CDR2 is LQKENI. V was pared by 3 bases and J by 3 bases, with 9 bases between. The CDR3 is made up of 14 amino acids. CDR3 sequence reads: CASSPGAVKNIQYF. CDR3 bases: TGTGCCAGCTCACCCGGAGCTGTCAAAAACATTCAGTACTTC.

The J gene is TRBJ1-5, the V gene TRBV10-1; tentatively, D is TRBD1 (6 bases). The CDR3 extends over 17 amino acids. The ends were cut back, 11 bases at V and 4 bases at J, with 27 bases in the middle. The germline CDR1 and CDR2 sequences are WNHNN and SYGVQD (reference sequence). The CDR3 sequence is CAAHNRQDLLGNQPQHF. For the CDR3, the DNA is TGCGCCGCCCATAACAGACAGGACCTTTTGGGTAATCAGCCCCAGCATTTT.

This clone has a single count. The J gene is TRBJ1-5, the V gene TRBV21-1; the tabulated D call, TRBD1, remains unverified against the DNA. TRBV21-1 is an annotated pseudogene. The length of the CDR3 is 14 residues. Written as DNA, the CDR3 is TGTGCCAGCATCCCCGAAGACAGGTATCAGCCCCAGCATTTT. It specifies CASIPEDRYQPQHF.

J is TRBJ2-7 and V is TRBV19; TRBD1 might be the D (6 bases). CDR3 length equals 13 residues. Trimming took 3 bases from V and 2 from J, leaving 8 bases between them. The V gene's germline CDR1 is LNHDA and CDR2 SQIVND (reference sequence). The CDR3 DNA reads TGTGCCAGTAGTATCGGGACAACCTACGAGCAGTACTTC. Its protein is CASSIGTTYEQYF.

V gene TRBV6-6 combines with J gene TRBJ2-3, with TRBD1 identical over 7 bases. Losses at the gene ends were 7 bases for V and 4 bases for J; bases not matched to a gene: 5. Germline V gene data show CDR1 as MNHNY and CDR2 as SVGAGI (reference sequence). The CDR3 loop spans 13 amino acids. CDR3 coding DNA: TGTGCCAGCACGGGACAGCCCCCAGATACGCAGTATTTT. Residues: CASTGQPPDTQYF.

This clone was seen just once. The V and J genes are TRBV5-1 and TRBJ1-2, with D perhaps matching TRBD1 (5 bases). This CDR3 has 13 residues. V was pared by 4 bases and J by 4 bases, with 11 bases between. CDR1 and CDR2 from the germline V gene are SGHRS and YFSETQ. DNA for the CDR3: TGCGCCAGCAGCCAGGGAAATAGCTATGGCTACACCTTC. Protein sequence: CASSQGNSYGYTF.

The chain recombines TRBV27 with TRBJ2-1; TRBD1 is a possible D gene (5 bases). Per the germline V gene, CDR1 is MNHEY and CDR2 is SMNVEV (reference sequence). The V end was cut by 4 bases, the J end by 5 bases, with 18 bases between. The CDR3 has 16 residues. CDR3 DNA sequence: TGTGCCAGCAGTTCGGCAGGGTTCAAAGGGGACAATGAGCAGTTCTTC. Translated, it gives CASSSAGFKGDNEQFF.

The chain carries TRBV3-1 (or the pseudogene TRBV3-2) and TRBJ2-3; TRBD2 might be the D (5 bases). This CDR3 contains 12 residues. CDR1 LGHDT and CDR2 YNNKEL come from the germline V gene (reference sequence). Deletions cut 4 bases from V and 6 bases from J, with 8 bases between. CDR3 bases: TGTGCCAGCAGCCCCCGCGGGGATACGCAGTATTTT. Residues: CASSPRGDTQYF.

The DNA of the CDR3 is TGTGCCAGCAGTGATAAACAGGGGGACTATGGCTACACCTTC. Its protein is CASSDKQGDYGYTF. This rearrangement joins TRBV2 to TRBJ1-2, with 8 nucleotides matching TRBD1. After removal of 3 bases from V and 3 bases from J, the junction contained 3 bases not matched to a gene. This CDR3 spans 14 amino acids. The germline V gene has CDR1 SNHLY and CDR2 FYNNEI.

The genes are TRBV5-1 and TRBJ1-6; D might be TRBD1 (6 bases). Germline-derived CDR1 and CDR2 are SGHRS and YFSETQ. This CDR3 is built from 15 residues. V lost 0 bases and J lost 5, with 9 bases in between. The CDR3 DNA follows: TGCGCCAGCAGCTTGGACGGACAGAATAATTCACCCCTCCACTTT. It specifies CASSLDGQNNSPLHF.

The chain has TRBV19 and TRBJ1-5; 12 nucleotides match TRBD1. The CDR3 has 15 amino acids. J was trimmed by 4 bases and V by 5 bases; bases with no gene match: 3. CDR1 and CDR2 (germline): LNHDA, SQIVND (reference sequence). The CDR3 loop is CASSGTGGLNQPQHF. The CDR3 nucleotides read TGTGCCAGTAGTGGGACAGGGGGCTTAAATCAGCCCCAGCATTTT.